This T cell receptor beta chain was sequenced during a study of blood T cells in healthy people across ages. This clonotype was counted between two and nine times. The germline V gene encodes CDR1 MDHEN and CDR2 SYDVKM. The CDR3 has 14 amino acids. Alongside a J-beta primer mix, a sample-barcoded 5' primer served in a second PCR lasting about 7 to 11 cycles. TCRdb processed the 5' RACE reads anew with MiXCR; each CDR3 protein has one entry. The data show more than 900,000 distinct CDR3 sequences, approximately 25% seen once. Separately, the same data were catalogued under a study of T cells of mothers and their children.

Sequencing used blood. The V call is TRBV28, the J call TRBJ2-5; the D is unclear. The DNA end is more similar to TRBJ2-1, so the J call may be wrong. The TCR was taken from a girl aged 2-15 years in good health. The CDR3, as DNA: TGTGCCAGCAGCCGCACGAGAGGTTGGGATGAGCAGTTCTTC. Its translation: CASSRTRGWDEQFF.